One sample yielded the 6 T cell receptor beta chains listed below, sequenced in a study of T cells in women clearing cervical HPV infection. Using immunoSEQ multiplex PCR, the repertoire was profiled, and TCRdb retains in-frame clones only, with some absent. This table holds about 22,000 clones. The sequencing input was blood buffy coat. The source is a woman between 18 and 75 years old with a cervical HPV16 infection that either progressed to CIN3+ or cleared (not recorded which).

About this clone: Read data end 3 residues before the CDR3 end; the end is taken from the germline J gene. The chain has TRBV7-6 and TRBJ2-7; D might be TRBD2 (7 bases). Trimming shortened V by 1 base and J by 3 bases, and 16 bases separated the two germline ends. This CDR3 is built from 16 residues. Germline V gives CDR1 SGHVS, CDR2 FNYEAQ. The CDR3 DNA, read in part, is TGTGCCAGCAGCTTAGAGGGGGGGACCACTTTCTACGAG. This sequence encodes CASSLEGGTTFYE. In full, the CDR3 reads CASSLEGGTTFYEQYF.

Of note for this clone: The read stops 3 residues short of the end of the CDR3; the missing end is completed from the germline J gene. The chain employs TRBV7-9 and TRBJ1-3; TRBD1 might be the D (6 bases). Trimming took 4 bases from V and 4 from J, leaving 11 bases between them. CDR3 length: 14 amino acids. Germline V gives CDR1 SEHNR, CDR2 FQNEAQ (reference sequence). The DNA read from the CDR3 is TGTGCCAGCAGCTCCCCGGGACAAGGAAACACC. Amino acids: CASSSPGQGNT. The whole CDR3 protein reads CASSSPGQGNTIYF.

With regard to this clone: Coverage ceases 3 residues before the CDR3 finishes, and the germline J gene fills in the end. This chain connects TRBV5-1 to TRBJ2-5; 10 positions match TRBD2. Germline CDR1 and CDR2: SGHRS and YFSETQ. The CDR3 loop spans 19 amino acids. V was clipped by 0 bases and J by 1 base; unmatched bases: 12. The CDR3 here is CASSLGASSGSQLQETQYF. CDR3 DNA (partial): TGCGCCAGCAGCTTGGGGGCGTCTAGCGGGAGTCAACTCCAAGAGACC.

CDR3 in amino acids: CSARRVAVEAFF. CDR3 bases read: TGCAGTGCTAGGAGGGTTGCTGTTGAA. The chain couples TRBV20-1 to TRBJ1-1, with unresolved D. The read ends 3 residues early relative to the CDR3; the germline J gene fills the gap. Germline CDR1 DFQATT, CDR2 SNEGSKA (reference sequence). With 3 bases removed from V and 7 bases from J, the gap between germline ends came to 12 bases. The CDR3 totals 12 residues.

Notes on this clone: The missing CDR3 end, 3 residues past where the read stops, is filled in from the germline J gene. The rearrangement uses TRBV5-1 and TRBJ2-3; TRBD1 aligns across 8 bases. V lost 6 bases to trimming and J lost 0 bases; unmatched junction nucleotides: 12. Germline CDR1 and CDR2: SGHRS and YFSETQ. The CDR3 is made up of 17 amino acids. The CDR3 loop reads CASIPGGKATSTDTQYF. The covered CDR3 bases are TGCGCCAGCATCCCAGGGGGCAAAGCAACTAGCACAGATACG.

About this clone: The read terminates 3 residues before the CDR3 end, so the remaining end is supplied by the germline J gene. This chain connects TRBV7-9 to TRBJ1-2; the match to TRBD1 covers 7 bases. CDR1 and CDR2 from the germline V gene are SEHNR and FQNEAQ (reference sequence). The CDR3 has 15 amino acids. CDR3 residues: CASSSPGQSPYDYTF. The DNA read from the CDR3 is TGTGCCAGCAGCTCCCCGGGACAGAGTCCCTACGAC.